This T cell receptor beta chain was captured in a study of T cell responses to AZD1222 COVID-19 vaccine. The table lists this clone with a count of one. Antigen specificity is unknown. TCRdb keeps only in-frame clones here, not all; method: immunoSEQ multiplex PCR. The sample lists about 130,000 clones, around 90% seen once, with approximately 1.5% in the top ten. V dropped 6 bases and J dropped 3 bases, with 12 bases sitting between them. The CDR3 is 14 residues long. The germline gives CDR1 SGHTA, CDR2 FQGTGA. Regarding the study as a whole: When two AZD1222 doses had been given, Spike-specific TCR breadth and depth rose. Repertoires in all cases were sampled only once the peak T cell response had passed. Nearly half of the spike-specific TCRs reportedly recognize variant regions that carry no mutations. Baseline testing showed seropositivity in only six or seven AZD1222 recipients.

The sample consisted of peripheral blood, taken on day 0 of AZD1222 vaccination. The TCR originated in an adult in good health. The chain carries TRBV7-3 and TRBJ1-5; D possibly corresponds to TRBD1 (6 bases). The chain's CDR3 is CASSQDSYNQPQHF. CDR3 in DNA: TGTGCCAGCAGTCAGGACAGCTACAATCAGCCCCAGCATTTT. Together with reference TRBV7-3 and TRBJ1-5, the CDR3 gives the full variable domain: GAGVSQTPSNKVTEKGKYVELRCDPISGHTALYWYRQSLGQGPEFLIYFQGTGAADDSGLPNDRFFAVRPEGSVSTLKIQRTERGDSAVYLCASSQDSYNQPQHFGDGTRLSIL.